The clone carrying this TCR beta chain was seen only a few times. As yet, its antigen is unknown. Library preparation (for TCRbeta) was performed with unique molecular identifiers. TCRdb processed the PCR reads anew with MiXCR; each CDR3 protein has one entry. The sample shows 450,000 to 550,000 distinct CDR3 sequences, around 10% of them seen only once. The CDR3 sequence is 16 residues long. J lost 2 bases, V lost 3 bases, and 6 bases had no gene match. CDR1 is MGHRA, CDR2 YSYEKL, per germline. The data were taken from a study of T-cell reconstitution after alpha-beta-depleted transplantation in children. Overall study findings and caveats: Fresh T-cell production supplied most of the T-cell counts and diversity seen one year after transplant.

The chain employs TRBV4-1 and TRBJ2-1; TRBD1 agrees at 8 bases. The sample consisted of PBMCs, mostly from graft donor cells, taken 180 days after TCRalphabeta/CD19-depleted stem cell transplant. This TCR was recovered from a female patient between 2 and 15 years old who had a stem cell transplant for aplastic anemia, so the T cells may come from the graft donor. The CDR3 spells CASSQPDRDPYNEQFF. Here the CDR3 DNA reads TGCGCCAGCAGCCAGCCGGACAGGGACCCCTACAATGAGCAGTTCTTC.